The 17 T cell receptor beta chains given below trace back to one sample, sequenced in a study of cytomegalovirus exposure and HLA in healthy donors. This table comes from immunoSEQ multiplex PCR, and its TCRdb copy is limited to in-frame clones, with some not included. The sample lists tens of thousands of clones; roughly 94% were seen once. Sample: PBMCs. The receptors were gathered from a woman aged 18-29 years in good health and CMV-seropositive.

This rearrangement joins TRBV21-1 to TRBJ1-3; TRBD1 is taken as the D call from the table, unchecked against the DNA. TRBV21-1 is a documented pseudogene. The CDR3 loop spans 15 amino acids. In DNA, the CDR3 is TGTGCCAGTTCGCCGGGACAGGGCTCTGGAAACACCATATATTTT. Its protein is CASSPGQGSGNTIYF.

This rearrangement joins TRBV9 to TRBJ2-2; TRBD2 agrees at 8 bases. CDR1 is SGDLS, CDR2 YYNGEE, per germline. There are 16 residues in the CDR3. J lost 2 bases, V lost 1 base, and 4 bases had no gene match. The CDR3 is CASSVSLAGNTGELFF. The DNA for the CDR3 is TGTGCCAGCAGCGTAAGTCTAGCGGGCAACACCGGGGAGCTGTTTTTT.

On this clone itself: One end of the junction is discordant with germline, which a read error may explain. The J gene is TRBJ2-5, the V gene TRBV7-7, with D possibly matching TRBD1 (6 bases). Germline values: CDR1 SSHAT, CDR2 FNYEAQ (reference sequence). The CDR3 sequence is 15 residues long. The CDR3 protein is CASSPLRGSQETQYF. The CDR3 DNA sequence: TGTGCTAGCAGCCCACTCAGGGGTTCCCAAGAGACCCAGTACTTC.

The CDR3 DNA sequence: TGTGCCAGCAGCCGGGACTTAACGGAGACCCAGTACTTC. The encoded protein is CASSRDLTETQYF. The chain has TRBV28 and TRBJ2-5, with a weak D call TRBD2 (6 bases). V dropped 6 bases and J dropped 5 bases, with 13 bases sitting between them. CDR3 length equals 13 residues. From germline, CDR1 is MDHEN and CDR2 SYDVKM.

V and J are TRBV11-2 and TRBJ2-1, with 7 positions matching TRBD2. V shed 1 base and J 3 bases; nucleotides not matched to a gene: 9. CDR3 length: 17 amino acids. Germline V CDR1 and CDR2: SGHAT, FQNNGV. The CDR3 DNA reads TGTGCCAGCAGCTTAGTAGTAGGCGGGAGTATCTACAATGAGCAGTTCTTC. It translates to CASSLVVGGSIYNEQFF.

The J gene is TRBJ1-2, the V gene TRBV19; 9 nucleotides line up with TRBD1. CDR3 length: 14 amino acids. After removal of 3 bases from V and 4 bases from J, the junction contained 3 bases not matched to a gene. CDR1 and CDR2 (germline): LNHDA, SQIVND (reference sequence). CDR3 in amino acids: CASSMLGQGYGYTF. DNA for the CDR3: TGTGCCAGTAGTATGCTGGGACAGGGCTATGGCTACACCTTC.

The rearrangement links TRBV4-2 to TRBJ1-1; TRBD1 matches at 7 bases. The CDR3 totals 15 residues. Looked up from germline, CDR1 is LGHNA and CDR2 is YNFKEQ. Unmatched junction bases numbered 9, after V lost 1 base and J lost 7 bases. CDR3 sequence (DNA): TGTGCCAGCAGCCAAGGAGGGACAGCCCAATATGAAGCTTTCTTT. This encodes CASSQGGTAQYEAFF.

V gene TRBV5-1 combines with J gene TRBJ2-6; D may be TRBD2 (5 bases). CDR3 length: 16 amino acids. Germline V gives CDR1 SGHRS, CDR2 YFSETQ. V shed 9 bases and J shed 1 base, with 17 bases lying between them. Here the CDR3 reads CAIREGPVSGANVLTF. CDR3 sequence (DNA): TGCGCCATACGTGAGGGTCCAGTATCTGGGGCCAACGTCCTGACTTTC.

V and J are TRBV30 and TRBJ1-3; D perhaps matches TRBD1 (5 bases). The CDR3 consists of 15 residues. V was cut by 1 base and J by 0 bases, with 10 bases left in between. Germline V gene data show CDR1 as GTSNPN and CDR2 as SVGIG (reference sequence). The CDR3 DNA sequence: TGTGCCTGGAGTGGACAGACCCTCTCTGGAAACACCATATATTTT. It codes for CAWSGQTLSGNTIYF.

The CDR3 DNA is TGTGCCAGCACTTTAGCGGGAGCCCACGAGCAGTACTTC. This codes for CASTLAGAHEQYF. The chain combines TRBV5-4 with TRBJ2-7, with 9 positions matching TRBD2. This CDR3 has 13 amino acids. Germline V CDR1 and CDR2: SGHNT, YYREEE (reference sequence). V lost 6 bases, J lost 5 bases, and 6 bases stayed unmatched.

This chain connects TRBV28 to TRBJ2-6, with 8 bases aligning to TRBD1. Trimming at V came to 7 bases and at J to 1 base, leaving 9 bases not matched to a gene. There are 17 residues in the CDR3. Germline CDR1 and CDR2: MDHEN and SYDVKM. This CDR3 reads CASTPLDRASGANVLTF. CDR3 DNA: TGTGCCAGCACCCCCCTGGACAGGGCGTCTGGGGCCAACGTCCTGACTTTC.

This chain uses TRBV5-4 with TRBJ2-1; no clear D gene. Germline assignment: CDR1 SGHNT and CDR2 YYREEE (reference sequence). This CDR3 has 15 residues. Trimming removed 0 bases at V and 3 bases at J, with 10 bases between. The CDR3 sequence is CASSLGTRFYNEQFF. CDR3 nucleotides: TGTGCCAGCAGCTTGGGAACCAGATTCTACAATGAGCAGTTCTTC.

The chain combines TRBV6-5 with TRBJ1-1; TRBD1 might be the D (5 bases). V lost 0 bases and J 7 bases, leaving 6 bases between the germline ends. The CDR3 has 12 amino acids. Per germline, CDR1 MNHEY and CDR2 SVGAGI. The CDR3 sequence is CASSYSGGEAFF. The CDR3 DNA sequence: TGTGCCAGCAGTTACTCGGGGGGTGAAGCTTTCTTT.

The chain combines TRBV20-1 with TRBJ1-2; no firm D call. The CDR3 contains 11 residues. Germline V CDR1 and CDR2: DFQATT, SNEGSKA (reference sequence). The CDR3 loop reads CRGRANYGYTF. In nucleotides, the CDR3 is TGCAGGGGGAGGGCTAACTATGGCTACACCTTC.

A note on this clone: The sample has other DNA sequences that encode this CDR3 too. This rearrangement joins TRBV28 to TRBJ1-1; D is unresolved. CDR3 length: 13 amino acids. V was shortened by 3 bases and J by 1 base, with 6 bases between the two germline ends. Germline V gene sequence: CDR1 MDHEN, CDR2 SYDVKM. CDR3 in DNA: TGTGCCAGCAGTTTTGGAGGGAACACTGAAGCTTTCTTT. Translation gives CASSFGGNTEAFF.

The CDR3 is CASRLLGAAFF. The CDR3 DNA reads as TGTGCCAGCAGATTGCTGGGGGCAGCTTTCTTT. The rearrangement links TRBV11-2 to TRBJ1-1; D may be TRBD1 (6 bases). There are 11 residues in the CDR3. With 6 bases removed from V and 10 bases from J, the gap between germline ends came to 12 bases. Germline V lookup: CDR1 SGHAT, CDR2 FQNNGV.

The chain carries TRBV7-2 and TRBJ2-3; 7 bases are shared with TRBD1. CDR3 length: 15 amino acids. Germline V gene data show CDR1 as SGHTA and CDR2 as FQGNSA. V gave up 4 bases and J gave up 4 bases; unmatched junction bases: 8. CDR3 nucleotides: TGTGCCAGCAGCTCGCTGACAGGGAGATCAGATACGCAGTATTTT. It is translated as CASSSLTGRSDTQYF.